This T cell receptor (beta chain) is from a study of T cells after yellow fever vaccination (dated 2019 in TCRdb). With respect to the entire study: Libraries from fractions with low cell numbers were prepared with the SMART-Seq v4 Ultra Low Input RNA kit. Two healthy male donors, one aged 18 to 30 and one aged 30 to 39 years, were included in the cohort. Bulk PBMC replicates and cell subsets were isolated from blood drawn at multiple timepoints before and after both primary and secondary immunization. Bulk TCR alpha and beta repertoires were sequenced longitudinally to track T-cell clones before and after primary and booster YFV17D yellow fever vaccination. Overall study results and their limits: After the booster, most of the clones that had expanded following primary vaccination were detected again (roughly 96% of CD4 and roughly 88% of CD8), which suggests that memory was broadly maintained. A small fraction of clonotypes appeared in both the CD4 and CD8 compartments, likely as a result of convergent recombination. Because abundant contaminating clonotypes from the bulk population could be contained in FACS-sorted repertoires, computational filtering was required. Because the study included only two donors, the extent to which the findings can be generalized is limited. Compared with the primary T-cell response, the secondary T-cell response was faster but weaker, reaching its peak on day 5 rather than on day 15.

The CDR3 has 13 amino acids, counting the end cysteine and phenylalanine. Only the CDR3 portion is preserved as DNA: 39 bases, with reading frame beginning at the first base. CDR1 and CDR2 are read off the germline V gene (reference sequence) as DFQATT and SNEGSKA. Trimming removed 3 bases from V and 8 bases from J, leaving 13 bases between the germline ends. Regarding this clonotype: Its antigen remains undetermined. One base away there is no much larger clone; base qualities are not given.

According to the study, the label for this sample's treatment or condition signals: live attenuated yellow fever vaccine strain. At each blood-draw timepoint, two biological replicates of bulk PBMCs were obtained. PBMCs were isolated from peripheral blood using a standard Ficoll-Paque protocol. TriZol was used to extract RNA from bulk PBMCs, CD4 and CD8 fractions, and dextramer-positive and dextramer-negative fractions. TCR cDNA was made using 5'RACE template switching, a step that added a universal primer site and unique molecular identifiers. cDNA synthesis was primed from both the TCR alpha and TCR beta constant segments. Two PCR steps were used to amplify libraries, with sample barcodes and sequencing adapters being added in the second step. Sequencing of the libraries was done on either Illumina HiSeq 2500 (2x100 bp) or NovaSeq (2x150 bp). The authors' analysis ran thus. MIGEC was used to demultiplex reads and collapse the reads into UMI consensus sequences, and MiXCR was used for V(D)J alignment. Clonotypes responding to the vaccine were identified with edgeR on replicate PBMC samples, with the criteria of FDR below 0.01 and a log2 fold change above 5 up to day 15. CD4 or CD8 identity was assigned to each bulk clonotype according to whether the clonotype was present at higher abundance in the sequenced CD4 repertoire or the sequenced CD8 repertoire. TCRdb reprocessing: public reads trimmed at Q25 with fastp, clones called with MiXCR, in-frame beta chains kept. Every CDR3 protein is listed once, alongside the most common genes and DNA of its rows. TCRdb, not the authors, supplied the V and J calls. Present in this sample are around 590,000 distinct CDR3 sequences, around 12% of which were seen just once. The leading ten clones occupy about 16% of the sample.

The TCR was taken from a young man who received the YFV17D yellow fever vaccine. The sample consisted of PBMCs, taken on the day of the yellow fever booster vaccination. The chain joins TRBV20-1 to TRBJ1-4; no D gene can be assigned with confidence. The nucleotide sequence reads TGCAGTGCTAGTAGGATAGGGAGCGAAAAACTGTTTTTT. Its amino acids are CSASRIGSEKLFF.